The entry that follows covers one TCR beta chain sequence. Its antigen is currently unknown. This CDR3 region has 14 residues. The ends lost 6 bases at V and 8 bases at J; junction bases unmatched: 5. CDR1 and CDR2 from the germline V gene are MDHEN and SYDVKM. The data originate from a study of cytomegalovirus exposure and HLA in healthy donors. Study findings and constraints: Reportedly, TCR beta sequences accurately predicted HLA-A and HLA-B alleles in most subjects. Researchers reported in a later analysis that a missense DCLRE1C variant was tied to TCR beta V- and J-gene trimming.

The PCR ran on 60 Vbeta and 13 Jbeta primers. Profiling relied on immunoSEQ multiplex PCR, and the TCRdb table lists in-frame clones only, not all of them. Of fewer than 85,000 clones in the sample, around 83% are singletons; the top ten hold 15% to 20%. This chain joins TRBV28 and TRBJ2-2; 11 positions agree with TRBD1. What was sequenced was PBMCs. The origin of this receptor is an older man in good health and CMV-seropositive. The CDR3 is CASRGTGGNGELFF. The CDR3 DNA follows: TGTGCCAGCAGAGGGACAGGGGGGAATGGGGAGCTGTTTTTT.